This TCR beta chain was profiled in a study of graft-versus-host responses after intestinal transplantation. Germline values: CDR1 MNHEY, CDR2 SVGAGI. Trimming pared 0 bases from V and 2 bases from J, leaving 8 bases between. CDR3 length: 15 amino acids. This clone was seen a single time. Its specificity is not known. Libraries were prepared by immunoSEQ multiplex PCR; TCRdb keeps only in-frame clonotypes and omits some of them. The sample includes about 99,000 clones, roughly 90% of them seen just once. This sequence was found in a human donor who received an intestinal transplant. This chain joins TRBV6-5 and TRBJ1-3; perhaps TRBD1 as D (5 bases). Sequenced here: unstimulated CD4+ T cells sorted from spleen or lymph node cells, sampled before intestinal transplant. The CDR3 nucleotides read TGTGCCAGCAGTTACTCGGCGGGGGCTGGAAACACCATATATTTT. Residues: CASSYSAGAGNTIYF.